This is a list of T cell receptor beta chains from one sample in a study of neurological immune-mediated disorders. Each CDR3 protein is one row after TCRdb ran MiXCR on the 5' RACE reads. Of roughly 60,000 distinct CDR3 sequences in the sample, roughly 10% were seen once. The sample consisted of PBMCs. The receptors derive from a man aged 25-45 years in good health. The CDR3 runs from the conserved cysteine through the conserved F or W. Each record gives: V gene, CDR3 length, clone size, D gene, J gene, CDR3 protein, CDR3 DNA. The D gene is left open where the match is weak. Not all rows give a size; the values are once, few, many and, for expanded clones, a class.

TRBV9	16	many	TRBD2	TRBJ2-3	CASSSLLAGGLDTQYF	TGTGCCAGCAGCTCACTACTAGCGGGAGGGCTAGATACGCAGTATTTT
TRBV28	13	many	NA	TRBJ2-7	CASREGQRYEQYF	TGTGCCAGCAGGGAGGGACAGCGCTACGAGCAGTACTTC
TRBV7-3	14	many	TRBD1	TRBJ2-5	CASSDTGVGETQYF	TGTGCCAGCAGCGACACAGGGGTCGGGGAGACCCAGTACTTC
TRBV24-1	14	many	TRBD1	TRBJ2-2	CATSGQGDTGELFF	TGTGCCACCAGTGGACAGGGCGACACCGGGGAGCTGTTTTTT
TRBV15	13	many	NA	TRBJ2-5	CATSRDIGETQYF	TGTGCCACCAGCAGAGATATAGGGGAGACCCAGTACTTC
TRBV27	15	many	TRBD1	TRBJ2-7	CASKPRTGGNNEQYF	TGTGCCAGCAAGCCCCGGACAGGGGGCAACAACGAGCAGTACTTC
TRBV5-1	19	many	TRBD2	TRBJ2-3	CASSSGLAVPSKGTDTQYF	TGCGCCAGCAGCTCGGGACTAGCGGTCCCTTCGAAGGGCACAGATACGCAGTATTTT
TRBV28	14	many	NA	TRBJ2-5	CASSSQRAQETQYF	TGTGCCAGCAGTTCCCAACGGGCACAAGAGACCCAGTACTTC
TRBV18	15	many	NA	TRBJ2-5	CASSPPTRGQETQYF	TGTGCCAGCTCACCACCGACCAGGGGCCAAGAGACCCAGTACTTC
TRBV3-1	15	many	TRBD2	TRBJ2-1	CASSPGLAAHNEQFF	TGTGCCAGCAGCCCTGGACTAGCGGCCCACAATGAGCAGTTCTTC
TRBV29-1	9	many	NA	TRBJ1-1	CSGGQEAFF	TGCAGCGGTGGACAGGAAGCTTTCTTT
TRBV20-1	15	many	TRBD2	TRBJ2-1	CSARKGTSGVGEQFF	TGCAGTGCCCGAAAGGGGACTAGCGGGGTGGGTGAGCAGTTCTTC
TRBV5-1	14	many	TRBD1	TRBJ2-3	CASSARDSPDTQYF	TGCGCCAGCAGCGCCCGGGACAGCCCAGATACGCAGTATTTT
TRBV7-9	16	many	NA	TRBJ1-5	CASSVNRGGYNQSQHF	TGTGCCAGCAGCGTAAACCGGGGGGGCTACAATCAGTCCCAGCATTTT
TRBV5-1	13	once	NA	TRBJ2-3	CASSYGQQDTQYF	TGCGCCAGCAGCTACGGACAGCAAGATACGCAGTATTTT
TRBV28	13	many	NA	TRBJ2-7	CASSLQQSYEQYF	TGTGCCAGCAGTTTACAACAGAGCTACGAGCAGTACTTC
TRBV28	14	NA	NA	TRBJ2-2	CASQQQGFTGELFF	TGTGCCAGCCAACAACAGGGATTCACCGGGGAGCTGTTTTTT
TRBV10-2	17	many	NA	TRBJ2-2	CASSEQGGVLNTGELFF	TGCGCCAGCAGTGAGCAAGGGGGGGTCCTGAACACCGGGGAGCTGTTTTTT
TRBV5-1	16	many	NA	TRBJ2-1	CASSINYRSSYNEQFF	TGCGCCAGCAGCATAAATTACAGAAGCTCCTACAATGAGCAGTTCTTC
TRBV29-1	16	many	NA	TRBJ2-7	CSAARARDFASYEQYF	TGCAGCGCTGCCAGGGCAAGGGACTTTGCCTCCTACGAGCAGTACTTC
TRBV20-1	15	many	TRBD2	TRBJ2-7	CSASISGSFPYEQYF	TGCAGTGCGTCGATTAGCGGGAGTTTCCCCTACGAGCAGTACTTC
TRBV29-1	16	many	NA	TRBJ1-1	CSVDTVRNGENTEAFF	TGCAGCGTTGACACCGTAAGGAACGGAGAGAACACTGAAGCTTTCTTT
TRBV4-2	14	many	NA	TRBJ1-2	CASSQDDGNYGYTF	TGTGCCAGCAGCCAAGACGACGGGAACTATGGCTACACCTTC
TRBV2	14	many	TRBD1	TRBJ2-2	CASTGTAQNGELFF	TGTGCCAGCACCGGGACAGCTCAAAACGGGGAGCTGTTTTTT
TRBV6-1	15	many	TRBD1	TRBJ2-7	CASSGRDRLSYEQYF	TGTGCCAGCAGCGGACGGGACAGGCTCTCCTACGAGCAGTACTTC
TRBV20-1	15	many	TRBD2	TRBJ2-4	CSAPTRDYALDIQYF	TGCAGTGCGCCGACCAGGGACTATGCCTTGGACATTCAGTACTTC
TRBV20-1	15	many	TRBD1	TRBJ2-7	CSARETGLSYERQYF	TGCAGTGCTAGGGAGACAGGGCTCTCCTACGAGCGGCAGTACTTC
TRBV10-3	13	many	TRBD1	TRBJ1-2	CAISGEGARGYTF	TGTGCCATCAGTGGAGAGGGGGCGCGGGGCTACACCTTC
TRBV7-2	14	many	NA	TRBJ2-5	CASSLAGGLETQYF	TGTGCCAGCAGCTTAGCTGGGGGGCTAGAGACCCAGTACTTC
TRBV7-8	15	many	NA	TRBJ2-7	CASSLQSRTSYEQYF	TGTGCCAGCAGCTTACAGTCTAGAACTTCCTACGAGCAGTACTTC
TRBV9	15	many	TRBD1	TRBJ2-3	CASSVTQGPTDTQYF	TGTGCCAGCAGCGTAACACAGGGGCCCACAGATACGCAGTATTTT
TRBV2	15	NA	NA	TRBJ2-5	CASTIPRGLQETQYF	TGTGCCAGCACCATCCCGCGGGGGCTCCAAGAGACCCAGTACTTC
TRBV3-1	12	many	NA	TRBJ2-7	CASSQIRDEQYF	TGTGCCAGCAGCCAGATACGTGACGAGCAGTACTTC
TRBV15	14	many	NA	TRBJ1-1	CATSRDREVPEAFF	TGTGCCACCAGCAGAGATCGAGAGGTCCCTGAAGCTTTCTTT
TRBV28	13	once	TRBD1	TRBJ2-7	CASSLFDRGEQYF	TGTGCCAGCAGTTTATTTGACAGGGGCGAGCAGTACTTC
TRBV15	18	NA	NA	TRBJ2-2	CVTSREIPTDTNTGELFF	TGTGTCACCAGCAGAGAGATCCCGACGGACACCAACACCGGGGAGCTGTTTTTT
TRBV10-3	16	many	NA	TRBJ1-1	CAISDRGAALNTEAFF	TGTGCCATCAGTGATAGGGGTGCCGCCCTGAACACTGAAGCTTTCTTT
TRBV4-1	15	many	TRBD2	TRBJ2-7	CASSLRLAGIFEQYF	TGCGCCAGCAGTCTCAGACTAGCGGGAATTTTCGAGCAGTACTTC
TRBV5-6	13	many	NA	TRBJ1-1	CASSLAGWVEAFF	TGTGCCAGCAGCTTGGCCGGTTGGGTTGAAGCTTTCTTT
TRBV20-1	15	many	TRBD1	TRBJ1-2	CSASRQGLANYGYTF	TGCAGTGCTAGTCGACAGGGATTAGCTAACTATGGCTACACCTTC
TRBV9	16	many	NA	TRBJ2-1	CASSSLIGVNYNEQFF	TGTGCCAGCAGCAGTCTGATCGGAGTTAACTACAATGAGCAGTTCTTC
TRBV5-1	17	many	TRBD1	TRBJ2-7	CASSFGQGFSPLYEQYF	TGCGCCAGCAGCTTCGGACAGGGGTTTTCCCCCCTCTACGAGCAGTACTTC
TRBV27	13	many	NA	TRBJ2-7	CATLKDSSYEQYF	TGTGCCACTTTGAAGGACAGCTCCTACGAGCAGTACTTC
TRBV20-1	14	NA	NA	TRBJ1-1	CSAPLGKMNTEAFF	TGCAGTGCACCCCTCGGAAAGATGAACACTGAAGCTTTCTTT
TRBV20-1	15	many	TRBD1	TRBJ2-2	CSASAAYRGTGELFF	TGCAGTGCTAGCGCTGCGTACAGGGGGACCGGGGAGCTGTTTTTT
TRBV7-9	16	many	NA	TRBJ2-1	CASSLAFQRAANEQFF	TGTGCCAGCAGCTTAGCATTCCAGCGGGCCGCCAATGAGCAGTTCTTC
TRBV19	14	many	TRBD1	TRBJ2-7	CASSFGTGVYEQYF	TGTGCCAGTAGTTTCGGGACAGGGGTGTACGAGCAGTACTTC
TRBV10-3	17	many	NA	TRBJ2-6	CAIRSNRSGSGANVLTF	TGTGCCATCAGGTCTAACCGCTCTGGGTCTGGGGCCAACGTCCTGACTTTC
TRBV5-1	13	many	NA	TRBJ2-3	CASRPGSTDTQYF	TGCGCCAGCCGCCCAGGGAGCACAGATACGCAGTATTTT
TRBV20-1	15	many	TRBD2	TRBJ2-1	CSARLAGGRGHEQFF	TGCAGTGCTAGACTAGCGGGAGGGCGGGGACATGAGCAGTTCTTC
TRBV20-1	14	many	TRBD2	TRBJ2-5	CSARGTSVGETQYF	TGCAGTGCTAGAGGGACTAGCGTCGGAGAGACCCAGTACTTC
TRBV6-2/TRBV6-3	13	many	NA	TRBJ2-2	CASGEINTGELFF	TGTGCCAGCGGAGAAATTAACACCGGGGAGCTGTTTTTT
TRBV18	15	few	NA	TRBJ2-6	CASSTGRSGANVLTF	TGTGCCAGCTCAACTGGGCGCTCTGGGGCCAACGTCCTGACTTTC
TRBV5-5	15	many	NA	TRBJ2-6	CASSFNVSGANVLTF	TGTGCCAGCAGCTTTAATGTTTCTGGGGCCAACGTCCTGACTTTC
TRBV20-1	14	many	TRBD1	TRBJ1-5	CSAEGQGGGQPQHF	TGCAGTGCCGAGGGACAGGGGGGAGGTCAGCCCCAGCATTTT
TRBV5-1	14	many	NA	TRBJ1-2	CASSLALSREGYTF	TGCGCCAGCAGCTTGGCCCTTAGTCGGGAAGGCTACACCTTC
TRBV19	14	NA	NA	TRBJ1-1	CASSYGGPGAEAFF	TGTGCCAGTAGCTACGGGGGCCCAGGGGCTGAAGCTTTCTTT
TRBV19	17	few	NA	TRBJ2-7	CASSSRQTATPSYEQYF	TGTGCCAGTAGTTCTCGACAGACAGCAACCCCCTCCTACGAGCAGTACTTC
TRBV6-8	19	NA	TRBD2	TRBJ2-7	CASSYSAPPGLAGIYEQYF	TGTGCCAGCAGTTACTCCGCTCCTCCGGGACTAGCGGGGATCTACGAGCAGTACTTC
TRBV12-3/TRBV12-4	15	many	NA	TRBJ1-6	CASTEQSSYNSPLHF	TGTGCCAGCACGGAACAGAGCTCCTATAATTCACCCCTCCACTTT